This TCR beta chain was sequenced in a study of CD8 T cells in ankylosing spondylitis. Germline V gives CDR1 SGDLS, CDR2 YYNGEE. V was pared by 4 bases and J by 7 bases, with 17 bases between. The CDR3 has 14 residues. This clonotype showed up many times. MiXCR was run by TCRdb on the 5' RACE reads, yielding one entry per CDR3 protein. This table has 30,000 to 45,000 distinct CDR3 sequences, less than 4% appearing once. What was sequenced was blood, either unsorted or a sorted T cell fraction (not recorded which). The chain combines TRBV9 with TRBJ2-5; possible D gene TRBD1, 6 bases. This TCR was recovered from a male donor with ankylosing spondylitis or in good health (not recorded which). CDR3 in DNA: TGTGCCAGCAGCCCCCAGGGGACCAGGGGGACCCAGTACTTC. Protein: CASSPQGTRGTQYF.